This T cell receptor beta chain originates from a study of T cell repertoires in cytomegalovirus infection. Study-level background: CMV epitopes that were recently identified and HLA-C-restricted were used alongside well-studied HLA-B-restricted ones. Public TCR beta signature analysis indicated the presence of both CMV infection and matching HLA type. The study, taken as a whole, reports: HLA-C-restricted CMV clonotypes gave the most frequent clonotype in two of eight donors. People with CMV and the relevant HLA were identified by cumulative public TCR beta family frequency.

The ends were cut back, 7 bases at V and 4 bases at J, with 16 bases in the middle. This CDR3 spans 15 amino acids. The germline gives CDR1 MNHNY, CDR2 SVGAGI (reference sequence). On this clonotype itself: Its antigen is not known.

TCRdb redid the calling of the reads with MiXCR, one entry per CDR3 protein. The sample yields about 890,000 distinct CDR3 sequences, more than 25% seen once. This chain uses TRBV6-6 with TRBJ1-4; unclear D gene. The specimen comprised cultured CD8+ T cells from PBMCs, sampled from culture after CMV antigen stimulation. The TCR sequence derives from a human donor in good health (CMV status not recorded). Some clones in this sample may be carry-over from other donors' samples. CDR3 nucleotides: TGTGCCAGCACCAAGGACGGGGTTCTTAATGAAAAACTGTTTTTT. It yields the protein CASTKDGVLNEKLFF.